Listed below are T cell receptor beta chains from one sample, sequenced in a study of CD8 T cells in ankylosing spondylitis. One entry per CDR3 protein results from TCRdb running MiXCR on the 5' RACE reads. The data contain fewer than 250,000 distinct CDR3 sequences, about 10% of them seen just once; the ten biggest clones take up 2% to 3%. Sequenced: blood, either unsorted or a sorted T cell fraction (not recorded which). The receptor source for this set is a male donor with ankylosing spondylitis or in good health (not recorded which). The conserved cysteine and the conserved F or W are not part of the CDR3 here. Each record gives: clone size, J gene, V gene, CDR3 protein. Some rows have no size entry. The others give once, few or many, or a class for an expanded clone.

many | TRBJ1-4 | TRBV13 | ASTHSGTGLNEKLF
many | TRBJ1-2 | TRBV10-3 | AISGSGQVKGYT
many | TRBJ1-5 | TRBV5-1 | AKGTEAHQPQH
many | TRBJ1-5 | TRBV7-2 | ASSKGGGGGGNQPQH
few | TRBJ2-7 | TRBV29-1 | SVGETGGGTLRYEQY
- | TRBJ2-6 | TRBV10-3 | AITATELNSGANVLT
few | TRBJ2-7 | TRBV5-1 | ASSFYQGALEQY
many | TRBJ2-3 | TRBV7-9 | ASSYTTSDPRGDTQY
many | TRBJ2-7 | TRBV7-2 | ASSWDWTGTYEQY
few | TRBJ2-7 | TRBV7-9 | ASSSLGEQY
many | TRBJ2-1 | TRBV5-1 | ASSLVMLAGGGNNEQF
few | TRBJ1-6 | TRBV4-1 | ASSHPARGGDNSPLH
many | TRBJ2-7 | TRBV4-1 | ASSLQREAYEQY
- | TRBJ1-3 | TRBV29-1 | STLSGNTIY
many | TRBJ2-5 | TRBV6-5 | ASSYSITSGWGETQY
- | TRBJ2-7 | TRBV25-1 | ASRTSGAYEQY
few | TRBJ2-7 | TRBV18 | ASSLGTGFSYEQY
many | TRBJ2-5 | TRBV9 | ASSVGAGAGETQY
few | TRBJ1-1 | TRBV20-1 | SAREQGTEAF
- | TRBJ1-1 | TRBV20-1 | SARVGGAGLPPF
few | TRBJ1-1 | TRBV6-1 | ATATGNSAEAF
- | TRBJ1-2 | TRBV3-1 | ASSQADHGYT
many | TRBJ2-1 | TRBV5-5 | ASSLRSGGVINEQF
many | TRBJ2-7 | TRBV20-1 | SARDPGGLAGPYEQY
- | TRBJ2-7 | TRBV7-2 | ASSGRISYEQY
many | TRBJ1-2 | TRBV29-1 | SVEGQSNYGYT
few | TRBJ2-7 | TRBV9 | ASPGTSGYEQY
- | TRBJ1-3 | TRBV4-2 | ASSHRQMTSGNTIY
- | TRBJ1-4 | TRBV4-2 | ASSQEGAGQGAEKLF
many | TRBJ2-1 | TRBV20-1 | SAPRGSGSDEQF
many | TRBJ2-6 | TRBV5-1 | ASSLSSGANVLT
many | TRBJ2-1 | TRBV12-3/TRBV12-4 | ASSSGTDVGEQF
- | TRBJ1-1 | TRBV3-1 | ASSPNVANTEAF
- | TRBJ1-1 | TRBV29-1 | SGVEGAITEAF
many | TRBJ2-3 | TRBV7-8 | ASSLSVLTDTQY
many | TRBJ1-5 | TRBV30 | AWSVGTVSYSNQPQH
many | TRBJ1-1 | TRBV19 | ASSIRGSGTEAF
many | TRBJ1-2 | TRBV5-1 | ASSLAGLDRGLDT
many | TRBJ2-5 | TRBV6-5 | ASSYLGQGEETQY
- | TRBJ2-3 | TRBV5-6 | ASSWDSSTDTQY
- | TRBJ2-1 | TRBV19 | ASSVVGGRAGSNEQF